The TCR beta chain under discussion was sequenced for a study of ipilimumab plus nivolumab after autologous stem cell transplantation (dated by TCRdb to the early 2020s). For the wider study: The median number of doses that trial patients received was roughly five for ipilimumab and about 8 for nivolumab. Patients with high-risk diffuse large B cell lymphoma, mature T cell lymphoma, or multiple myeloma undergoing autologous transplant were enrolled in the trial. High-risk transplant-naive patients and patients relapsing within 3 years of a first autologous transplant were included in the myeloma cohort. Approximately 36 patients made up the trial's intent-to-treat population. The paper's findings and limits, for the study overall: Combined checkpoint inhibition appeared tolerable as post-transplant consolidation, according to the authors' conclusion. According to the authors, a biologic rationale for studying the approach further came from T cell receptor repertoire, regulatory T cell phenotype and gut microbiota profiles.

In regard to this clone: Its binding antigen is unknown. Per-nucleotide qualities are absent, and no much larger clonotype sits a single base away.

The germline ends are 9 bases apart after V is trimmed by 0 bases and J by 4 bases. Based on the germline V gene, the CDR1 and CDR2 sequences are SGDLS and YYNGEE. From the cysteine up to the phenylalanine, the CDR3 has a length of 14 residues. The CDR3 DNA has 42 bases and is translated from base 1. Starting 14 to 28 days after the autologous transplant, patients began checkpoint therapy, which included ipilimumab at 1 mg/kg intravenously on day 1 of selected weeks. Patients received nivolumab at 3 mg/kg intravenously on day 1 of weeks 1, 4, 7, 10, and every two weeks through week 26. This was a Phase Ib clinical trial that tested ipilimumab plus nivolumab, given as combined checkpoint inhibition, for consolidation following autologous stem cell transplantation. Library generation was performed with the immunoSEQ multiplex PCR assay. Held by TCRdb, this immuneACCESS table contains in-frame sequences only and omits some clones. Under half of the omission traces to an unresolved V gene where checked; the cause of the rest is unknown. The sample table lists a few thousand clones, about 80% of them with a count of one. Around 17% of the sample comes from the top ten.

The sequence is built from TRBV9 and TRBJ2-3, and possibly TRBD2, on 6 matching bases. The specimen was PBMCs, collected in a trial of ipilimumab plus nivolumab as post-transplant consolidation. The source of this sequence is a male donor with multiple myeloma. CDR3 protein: CASSVVGGADTQYF. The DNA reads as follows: TGTGCCAGCAGCGTAGTGGGCGGGGCAGATACGCAGTATTTT.